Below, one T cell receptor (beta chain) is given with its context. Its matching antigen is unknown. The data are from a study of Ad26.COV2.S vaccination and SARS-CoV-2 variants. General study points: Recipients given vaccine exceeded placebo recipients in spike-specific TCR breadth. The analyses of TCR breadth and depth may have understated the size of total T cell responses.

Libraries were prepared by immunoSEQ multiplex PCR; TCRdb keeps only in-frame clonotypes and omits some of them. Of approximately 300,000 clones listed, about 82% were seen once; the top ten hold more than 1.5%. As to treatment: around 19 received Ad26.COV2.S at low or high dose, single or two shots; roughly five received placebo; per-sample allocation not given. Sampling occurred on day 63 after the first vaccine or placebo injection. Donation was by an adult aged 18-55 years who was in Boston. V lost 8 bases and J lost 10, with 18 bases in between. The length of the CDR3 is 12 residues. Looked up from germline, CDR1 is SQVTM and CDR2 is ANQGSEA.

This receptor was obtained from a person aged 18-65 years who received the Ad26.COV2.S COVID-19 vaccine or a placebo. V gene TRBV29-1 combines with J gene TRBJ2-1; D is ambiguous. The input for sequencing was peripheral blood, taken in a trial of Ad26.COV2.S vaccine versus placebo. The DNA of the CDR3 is TGCAGCTCCCAAGTGGAGTTTCCCGAGCAGTTCTTC. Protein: CSSQVEFPEQFF.